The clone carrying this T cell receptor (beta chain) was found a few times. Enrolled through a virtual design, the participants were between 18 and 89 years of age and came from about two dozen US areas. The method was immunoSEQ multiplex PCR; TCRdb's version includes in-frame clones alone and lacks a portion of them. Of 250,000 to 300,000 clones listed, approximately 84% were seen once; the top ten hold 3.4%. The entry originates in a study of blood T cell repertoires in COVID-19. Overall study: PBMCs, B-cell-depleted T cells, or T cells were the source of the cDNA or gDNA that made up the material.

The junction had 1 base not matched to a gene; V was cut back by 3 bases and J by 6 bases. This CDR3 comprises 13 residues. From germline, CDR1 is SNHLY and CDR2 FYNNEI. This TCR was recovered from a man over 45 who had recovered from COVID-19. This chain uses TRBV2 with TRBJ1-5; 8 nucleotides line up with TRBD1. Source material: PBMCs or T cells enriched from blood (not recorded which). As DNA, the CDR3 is TGTGCCAGCAGTGATGGACAGGGTCAGCCCCAGCATTTT. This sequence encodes CASSDGQGQPQHF.